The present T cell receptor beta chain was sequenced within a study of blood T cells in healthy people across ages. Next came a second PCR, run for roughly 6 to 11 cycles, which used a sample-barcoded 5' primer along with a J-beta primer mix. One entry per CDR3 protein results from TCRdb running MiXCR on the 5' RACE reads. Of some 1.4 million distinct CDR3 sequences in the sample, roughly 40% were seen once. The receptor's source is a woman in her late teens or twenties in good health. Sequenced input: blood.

The CDR3 DNA reads TGTGCCAGCAGCCGTTACGAAGGTACGCAGTATTTT. This encodes CASSRYEGTQYF. V and J are TRBV7-2 and TRBJ2-3; no definite D call. This CDR3 has 12 amino acids. CDR1 and CDR2 (germline): SGHTA, FQGNSA. Trimming stripped 5 bases from V and 8 bases from J, with 11 bases between. The full variable domain, rest sourced from reference TRBV7-2 and TRBJ2-3, is GAGVSQSPSNKVTEKGKDVELRCDPISGHTALYWYRQSLGQGLEFLIYFQGNSAPDKSGLPSDRFSAERTGGSVSTLTIQRTQQEDSAVYLCASSRYEGTQYFGPGTRLTVL.